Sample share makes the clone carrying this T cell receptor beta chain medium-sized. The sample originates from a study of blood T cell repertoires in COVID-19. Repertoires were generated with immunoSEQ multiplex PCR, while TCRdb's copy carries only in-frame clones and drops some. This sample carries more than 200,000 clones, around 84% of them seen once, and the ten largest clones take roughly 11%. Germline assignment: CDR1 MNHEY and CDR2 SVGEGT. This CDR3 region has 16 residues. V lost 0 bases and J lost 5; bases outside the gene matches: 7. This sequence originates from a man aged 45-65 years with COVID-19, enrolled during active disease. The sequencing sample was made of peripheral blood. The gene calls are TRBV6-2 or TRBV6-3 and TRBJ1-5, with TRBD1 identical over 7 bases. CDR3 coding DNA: TGTGCCAGCAGTTACTCGGGACAGCTCCTAGATCAGCCCCAGCATTTT. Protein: CASSYSGQLLDQPQHF.